One and the same sample provided the 28 T cell receptor beta chains below, sequenced in a study of blood T cell repertoires in COVID-19. Clones were sequenced by immunoSEQ multiplex PCR, and TCRdb holds only the in-frame ones, with some missing. The sample records some 110,000 clones, roughly 80% being singletons. Sequenced material: peripheral blood. The receptor source for this set is an elderly man with COVID-19, enrolled during active disease.

The rearrangement uses TRBV19 and TRBJ1-2; perhaps TRBD1 as D (6 bases). The CDR3 consists of 16 residues. Germline values: CDR1 LNHDA, CDR2 SQIVND (reference sequence). Trimming removed 0 bases from V and 4 bases from J, with 15 bases in between. The CDR3 sequence: CASSIETGTKGYGYTF. The CDR3 nucleotides read TGTGCCAGTAGTATAGAGACCGGGACAAAGGGCTATGGCTACACCTTC.

V and J are TRBV4-1 and TRBJ2-2; D is unclear. Germline CDR1 and CDR2: MGHRA and YSYEKL. The ends were cut back, 4 bases at V and 5 bases at J, with 11 bases in the middle. There are 14 residues in the CDR3. The DNA for the CDR3 is TGCGCCAGCAGCCCTACCCCTAGAACCGGGGAGCTGTTTTTT. Translation: CASSPTPRTGELFF.

CDR3 nucleotide sequence: TGTGCCAGCAGCCTCCTTGGCGGGGGAGCCCAGCATTTT. This gives the protein CASSLLGGGAQHF. The V and J genes are TRBV3-1 (or the pseudogene TRBV3-2) and TRBJ1-5; TRBD1 is a possible D gene (5 bases). The germline V gene has CDR1 LGHDT and CDR2 YNNKEL (reference sequence). The length of the CDR3 is 13 residues. V was cut by 4 bases and J by 11 bases, with 15 bases left in between.

The V gene is TRBV2, the J gene TRBJ2-2; no clear D. Trimming removed 2 bases from V and 5 bases from J, with 12 bases in between. The CDR3 sequence is 15 residues long. The germline gives CDR1 SNHLY, CDR2 FYNNEI. The CDR3 reads CASSENGLTTGELFF. The CDR3, as DNA: TGTGCCAGCAGTGAAAACGGGTTAACGACCGGGGAGCTGTTTTTT.

The rearrangement uses TRBV19 and TRBJ2-1; the match to TRBD2 covers 9 bases. The length of the CDR3 is 14 residues. Per the germline V gene, CDR1 is LNHDA and CDR2 is SQIVND (reference sequence). Germline trimming cut 5 bases from V and 9 bases from J; bases unmatched to any gene: 8. As DNA, the CDR3 is TGTGCCAGTAGTGACCCGGGACTAGCACCTGAGCAGTTCTTC. Protein: CASSDPGLAPEQFF.

This clone turned up a few times. The chain has TRBV28 and TRBJ2-1; D may be TRBD1 (6 bases). The CDR3 covers 14 residues. V was cut by 5 bases and J by 6 bases, with 14 bases left in between. The germline V gene has CDR1 MDHEN and CDR2 SYDVKM. As DNA, the CDR3 is TGTGCCAGCAGTGGGGGCCTGAGGGGCAATGAGCAGTTCTTC. This encodes CASSGGLRGNEQFF.

The chain joins TRBV15 to TRBJ1-5, with 8 nucleotides matching TRBD1. CDR1 and CDR2 from the germline V gene are LNHNV and YYDKDF (reference sequence). The CDR3 totals 16 residues. V was clipped by 1 base and J by 6 bases; unmatched bases: 8. CDR3 DNA: TGTGCCACCAGCAGAGGGTTGGACAGGGCTGGTCAGCCCCAGCATTTT. Translation gives CATSRGLDRAGQPQHF.

The count of this clone is one. This chain joins TRBV9 and TRBJ2-3; 7 bases line up with TRBD2. The V and J ends lost 0 bases and 5 bases, in that order; junction bases with no gene match: 3. CDR1 and CDR2 (germline): SGDLS, YYNGEE. The CDR3 has 14 residues. The CDR3 nucleotides are TGTGCCAGCAGCGTAGCTACGGGGGGAGATACGCAGTATTTT. Protein product: CASSVATGGDTQYF.

In this sample, this clone turned up once. V gene TRBV19 combines with J gene TRBJ1-4; TRBD1 matches at 11 bases. This CDR3 region has 14 residues. V lost 7 bases and J lost 8; bases outside the gene matches: 6. The germline V gene has CDR1 LNHDA and CDR2 SQIVND (reference sequence). In nucleotides, the CDR3 is TGTGCCAGTACGGACAGGGGGCGCGAAGAAAAACTGTTTTTT. Its protein is CASTDRGREEKLFF.

V and J are TRBV2 and TRBJ1-1; D remains unclear. This CDR3 is 14 amino acids long. CDR1 is SNHLY, CDR2 FYNNEI, per germline. Deletions cut 8 bases from V and 5 bases from J, with 18 bases between. The CDR3 DNA sequence: TGTGCCAGCCCAAGGGAGGCCCGAGGGACTGAAGCTTTCTTT. This sequence encodes CASPREARGTEAFF.

The chain combines TRBV18 with TRBJ1-5, with TRBD1 matching over 8 bases. The length of the CDR3 is 16 residues. V gave up 2 bases and J gave up 1 base; unmatched junction bases: 4. Germline V gene sequence: CDR1 KGHSH, CDR2 LQKENI. The CDR3 sequence is CASSPDRGGSNQPQHF. The CDR3 coding sequence is TGTGCCAGCTCACCAGACAGGGGAGGAAGCAATCAGCCCCAGCATTTT.

The chain links TRBV6-5 to TRBJ1-6, with 8 bases lining up with TRBD1. Looked up from germline, CDR1 is MNHEY and CDR2 is SVGAGI. V lost 4 bases to trimming and J lost 7 bases; unmatched junction nucleotides: 9. This CDR3 comprises 16 residues. CDR3 in DNA: TGTGCCAGCAGTTCCCTAGGACAGGGAGGCAATTCACCCCTCCACTTT. Translation: CASSSLGQGGNSPLHF.

The chain employs TRBV2 and TRBJ2-5; TRBD1 matches at 8 bases. CDR1 and CDR2 (germline): SNHLY, FYNNEI. There are 15 residues in the CDR3. The junction had 2 bases not matched to a gene; V was cut back by 1 base and J by 1 base. CDR3 sequence: CASSEGTGRQETQYF. In nucleotides, the CDR3 is TGTGCCAGCAGTGAAGGGACAGGGCGCCAAGAGACCCAGTACTTC.

The chain couples TRBV7-2 to TRBJ2-7; no firm D call. The CDR3 spans 13 residues. CDR1 and CDR2 (germline): SGHTA, FQGNSA. Trimming removed 5 bases at V and 5 bases at J, with 13 bases between. The CDR3 nucleotides read TGTGCCAGCAGCCCATCACAGTGGGACGAGCAGTACTTC. Encoded protein: CASSPSQWDEQYF.

V is TRBV28 and J is TRBJ2-7; TRBD2 might be the D (6 bases). V lost 5 bases, J lost 2 bases, and 13 bases lay in between. The CDR3 covers 14 residues. Germline loops: CDR1 MDHEN, CDR2 SYDVKM. Here the CDR3 DNA reads TGTGCCAGCAGTCCCTCGGGGGATACCTACGAGCAGTACTTC. Translated: CASSPSGDTYEQYF. Full variable domain (rest looked up from reference TRBV28 and TRBJ2-7): DVKVTQSSRYLVKRTGEKVFLECVQDMDHENMFWYRQDPGLGLRLIYFSYDVKMKEKGDIPEGYSVSREKKERFSLILESASTNQTSMYLCASSPSGDTYEQYFGPGTRLTVT.

The J gene is TRBJ2-1, the V gene TRBV7-9; TRBD2 matches 11 bases. The trim removed 3 bases at V and 7 bases at J, leaving 5 bases unmatched. The CDR3 totals 15 residues. The germline V gene encodes CDR1 SEHNR and CDR2 FQNEAQ (reference sequence). CDR3 nucleotides: TGTGCCAGCAGCTTTAGCGGGGGGGCTTTGAATGAGCAGTTCTTC. It specifies CASSFSGGALNEQFF.

The gene calls are TRBV30 and TRBJ1-1, with 7 nucleotides matching TRBD1. There are 15 residues in the CDR3. Looked up from germline, CDR1 is GTSNPN and CDR2 is SVGIG (reference sequence). J gave up 1 base and V 2 bases, and 7 bases lay outside the gene matches. The CDR3 coding sequence is TGTGCCTGGAGTTGGGACAGTGGAGGGAACACTGAAGCTTTCTTT. This gives the protein CAWSWDSGGNTEAFF. Looking up the rest from reference TRBV30 and TRBJ1-1 gives the full variable domain: SQTIHQWPATLVQPVGSPLSLECTVEGTSNPNLYWYRQAAGRGLQLLFYSVGIGQISSEVPQNLSASRPQDRQFILSSKKLLLSDSGFYLCAWSWDSGGNTEAFFGQGTRLTVV.

This clone was observed a handful of times. The chain joins TRBV4-1 to TRBJ2-1; 8 bases line up with TRBD2. The CDR3 is 15 residues long. J gave up 9 bases and V 4 bases, and 11 bases lay outside the gene matches. Germline V gene lookup returns CDR1 MGHRA and CDR2 YSYEKL. In DNA, the CDR3 is TGCGCCAGCAGCCTAAGCCCAGCGGGAGACCTTGAGCAGTTCTTC. Amino acid sequence: CASSLSPAGDLEQFF.

In its sample, this clone was seen a few times. The chain couples TRBV19 to TRBJ2-1; D might be TRBD1 (5 bases). The V end lost 6 bases, the J end lost 4 bases, and 16 bases lay between the germline ends. In germline, CDR1 is LNHDA, CDR2 SQIVND (reference sequence). The CDR3 spans 15 residues. The chain's CDR3 is CASRSYRSSYNEQFF. In nucleotides, the CDR3 is TGTGCCAGTAGAAGCTACAGGTCCAGTTACAATGAGCAGTTCTTC.

The chain carries TRBV9 and TRBJ1-4; D remains ambiguous. The germline CDR1 and CDR2 sequences are SGDLS and YYNGEE. The CDR3 runs 16 residues. Trimming cost V 0 bases and J 4 bases, with 13 bases left between them. As DNA, the CDR3 is TGTGCCAGCAGCGTAGTCGGATCAGGCAATAATGAAAAACTGTTTTTT. This codes for CASSVVGSGNNEKLFF.

The CDR3 reads CASSSLAASSYNEQFF. The CDR3, as DNA: TGCGCCAGCAGCTCGCTAGCGGCCAGCTCCTACAATGAGCAGTTCTTC. The chain links TRBV5-1 to TRBJ2-1; 7 bases fit TRBD2. CDR3 length: 16 residues. Germline V gene lookup returns CDR1 SGHRS and CDR2 YFSETQ. Trimming took 3 bases from V and 0 from J; bases not matched to a gene: 6.

The CDR3 nucleotides are TGTGCCAGCAGTTCCACCGGGACAGGGGACCGGGATACGCAGTATTTT. Its translation is CASSSTGTGDRDTQYF. The chain is built from TRBV27 and TRBJ2-3; 10 bases agree with TRBD1. V was clipped by 4 bases and J by 6 bases; unmatched bases: 10. There are 16 residues in the CDR3. CDR1 and CDR2 from the germline V gene are MNHEY and SMNVEV (reference sequence).

This clone turned up a few times. This rearrangement joins TRBV7-9 to TRBJ2-1; TRBD2 might be the D (6 bases). The V gene lost 5 bases and the J gene lost 2 bases, with 10 bases spanning the gap. This CDR3 region has 14 residues. Germline CDR1 SEHNR, CDR2 FQNEAQ (reference sequence). CDR3 DNA: TGTGCCAGCAGCCCATGGAGGGCCTACAATGAGCAGTTCTTC. This gives the protein CASSPWRAYNEQFF.

The chain carries TRBV5-1 and TRBJ1-2; 7 nucleotides match TRBD1. The CDR3 covers 14 residues. V was clipped by 4 bases and J by 0 bases; unmatched bases: 3. Germline lookup yields CDR1 SGHRS and CDR2 YFSETQ. The CDR3 coding sequence is TGCGCCAGCAGCCGACAGGGACCTAACTATGGCTACACCTTC. Translated: CASSRQGPNYGYTF.

The V call is TRBV7-9, the J call TRBJ2-3; 9 bases are a match to TRBD2. The CDR3 consists of 15 residues. Germline CDR1 and CDR2: SEHNR and FQNEAQ (reference sequence). J lost 5 bases, V lost 1 base, and 4 bases had no gene match. This CDR3 is CASSLVSSGIDTQYF. The CDR3 region has the DNA TGTGCCAGCAGCTTAGTTTCTAGCGGGATAGATACGCAGTATTTT.

The chain links TRBV19 to TRBJ1-4; D remains unclear. The CDR3 spans 12 residues. V lost 5 bases to trimming and J lost 8 bases, with 9 bases between them. Germline V gives CDR1 LNHDA, CDR2 SQIVND (reference sequence). CDR3: CASSGAGEKLFF. In DNA form, the CDR3 reads TGTGCCAGTAGTGGCGCGGGGGAAAAACTGTTTTTT.

The V call is TRBV30, the J call TRBJ2-5, with D hard to call. V lost 1 base and J 2 bases, leaving 11 bases between the germline ends. Germline V gene lookup returns CDR1 GTSNPN and CDR2 SVGIG (reference sequence). There are 14 residues in the CDR3. The CDR3 DNA reads TGTGCCTGGAGTGACGGGTTCGGGCAAGAGACCCAGTACTTC. Encoded protein: CAWSDGFGQETQYF.

The chain joins TRBV5-1 to TRBJ1-6; D ambiguous. Trimming took off 2 bases at V and 7 bases at J, with 16 bases between the two ends. Germline values: CDR1 SGHRS, CDR2 YFSETQ. The CDR3 has 16 residues. The CDR3 DNA sequence: TGCGCCAGCAGCTTCCCGTCCCGGGAAGGGAATTCACCCCTCCACTTT. Its protein product is CASSFPSREGNSPLHF.